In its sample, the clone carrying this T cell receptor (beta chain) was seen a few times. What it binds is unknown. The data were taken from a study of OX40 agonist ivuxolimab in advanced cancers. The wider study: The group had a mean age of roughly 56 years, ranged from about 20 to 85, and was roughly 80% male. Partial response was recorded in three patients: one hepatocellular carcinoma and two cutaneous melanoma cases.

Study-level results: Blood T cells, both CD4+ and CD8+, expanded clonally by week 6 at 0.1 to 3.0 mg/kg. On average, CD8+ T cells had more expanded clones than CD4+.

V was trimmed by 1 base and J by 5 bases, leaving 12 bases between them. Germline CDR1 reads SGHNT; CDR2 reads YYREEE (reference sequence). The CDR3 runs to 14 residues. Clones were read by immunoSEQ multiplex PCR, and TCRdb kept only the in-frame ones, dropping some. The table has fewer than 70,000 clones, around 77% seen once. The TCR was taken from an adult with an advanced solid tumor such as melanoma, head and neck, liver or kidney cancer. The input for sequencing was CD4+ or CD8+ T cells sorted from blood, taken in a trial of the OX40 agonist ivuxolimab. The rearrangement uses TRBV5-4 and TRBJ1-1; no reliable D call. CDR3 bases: TGTGCCAGCAGCTTGCCCGGACTTGGGACTGAAGCTTTCTTT. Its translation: CASSLPGLGTEAFF.